One and the same sample provided the 5 T cell receptor beta chains below, sequenced in a study of technical replicates of blood from several donors. Some clones are missing from TCRdb's copy, which holds only in-frame ones; the method was immunoSEQ multiplex PCR. The sample consists of under 85,000 clones, around 94% of them appearing once. The sample comprised T cells isolated from PBMCs. All receptors come from a human donor in good health.

Here the CDR3 DNA reads TGTGCCTGGAGCAAGCAGGGACTCACCATATATTTT. Its translation: CAWSKQGLTIYF. The V gene is TRBV30, the J gene TRBJ1-3, with TRBD1 as a possible D gene (5 bases). The V end lost 3 bases, the J end lost 9 bases, and 12 bases lay between the germline ends. The CDR3 runs to 12 residues. Germline assignment: CDR1 GTSNPN and CDR2 SVGIG (reference sequence).

The J gene is TRBJ2-5, the V gene TRBV4-2, with 9 bases matching TRBD1. V was pared by 4 bases and J by 2 bases, with 14 bases of the junction left unmatched. This CDR3 has 18 residues. Germline-derived CDR1 and CDR2 are LGHNA and YNFKEQ. The CDR3 nucleotides are TGTGCCAGCAGCCCGGCCGCGGGACAGGGTCCGTGGCAAGAGACCCAGTACTTC. It is translated as CASSPAAGQGPWQETQYF.

This chain links TRBV28 with TRBJ2-7; tentatively, D is TRBD1 (6 bases). Trimming shortened V by 5 bases and J by 4 bases, and 12 bases separated the two germline ends. Germline CDR1 and CDR2: MDHEN and SYDVKM. There are 13 residues in the CDR3. The CDR3 spells CASSPGQTYEQYF. CDR3 sequence (DNA): TGTGCCAGCAGTCCAGGACAGACTTACGAGCAGTACTTC.

The CDR3 spells CASSYNGNEAFF. DNA of the CDR3: TGTGCCAGCAGTTACAACGGTAATGAAGCTTTCTTT. The chain is built from TRBV6-5 and TRBJ1-1; the D is unclear. The germline gives CDR1 MNHEY, CDR2 SVGAGI. V lost 2 bases to trimming and J lost 7 bases, with 8 bases between them. This CDR3 has 12 residues.

The chain recombines TRBV9 with TRBJ2-1, with unresolved D. The V gene lost 0 bases and the J gene lost 4 bases, with 5 bases spanning the gap. The CDR3 has 13 residues. CDR1 and CDR2 (germline): SGDLS, YYNGEE. The CDR3: CASSVADYNEQFF. The CDR3 coding sequence is TGTGCCAGCAGCGTAGCAGATTACAATGAGCAGTTCTTC.